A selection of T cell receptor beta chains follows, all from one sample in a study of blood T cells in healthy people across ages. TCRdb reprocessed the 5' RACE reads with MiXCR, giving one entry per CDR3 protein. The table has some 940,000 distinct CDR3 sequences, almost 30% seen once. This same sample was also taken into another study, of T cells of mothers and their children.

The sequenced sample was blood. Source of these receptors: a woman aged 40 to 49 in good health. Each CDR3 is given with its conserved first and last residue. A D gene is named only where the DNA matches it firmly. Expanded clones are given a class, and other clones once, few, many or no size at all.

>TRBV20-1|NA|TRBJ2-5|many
TGCAGTGGGGGACTTCAAGAGACCCAGTACTTC
CSGGLQETQYF
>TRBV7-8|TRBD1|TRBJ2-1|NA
TGTGCCAGCAGCCTATTAATGAGGGACAGGCTCTACAATGAGCAGTTCTTC
CASSLLMRDRLYNEQFF
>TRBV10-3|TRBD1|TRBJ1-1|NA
TGTGCCATCAGGCCCGGGACAGGGGTTAACACTGAAGCTTTCTTT
CAIRPGTGVNTEAFF
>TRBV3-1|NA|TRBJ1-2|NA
TGTGCCAGCAGCCAAGATACCTCTAACTATGGCTACACCTTC
CASSQDTSNYGYTF
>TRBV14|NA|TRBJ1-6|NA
TGTGCCAGCAGCCAATACTTCTTGGATTCACCCCTCCACTTT
CASSQYFLDSPLHF
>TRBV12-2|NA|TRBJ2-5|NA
TGTGCAAGTCGCTTTCCGGGACGGGGGGACGAAGAGACCCAGTACTTC
CASRFPGRGDEETQYF
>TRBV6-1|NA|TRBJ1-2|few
TGTGCCAGCAGTGACCGACCTACAGGGAGGAGGGGCCATGGCTACACCTTC
CASSDRPTGRRGHGYTF
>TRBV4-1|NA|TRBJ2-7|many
TGCGCCAGCAGCCAGAACCAGGTTCCATCCTACGAGCAGTACTTC
CASSQNQVPSYEQYF
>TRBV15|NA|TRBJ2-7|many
TGTGCCACCAGCAGAGAAAGAGGGAGGCAGTACTTC
CATSRERGRQYF
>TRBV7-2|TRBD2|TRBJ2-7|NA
TGTGCCAGCAGCTTAGGGGGGGACTACCGGGATTACGAGCAGTACTTC
CASSLGGDYRDYEQYF
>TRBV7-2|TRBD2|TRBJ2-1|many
TGTGCCAGCAGCCCAGCGGGACTAGCGGGGGGCGCGGCCAATGAGCAGTTCTTC
CASSPAGLAGGAANEQFF
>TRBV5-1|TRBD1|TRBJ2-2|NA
TGCGCCAGCAGAACGGGACAGGGGACCGGGGAGCTGTTTTTT
CASRTGQGTGELFF
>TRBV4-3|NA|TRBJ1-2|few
TGCGCCAGCAGCCAAGATCGCGGGGCTGGGTATGGCTACACCTTC
CASSQDRGAGYGYTF
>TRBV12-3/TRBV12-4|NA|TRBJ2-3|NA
TGTGCCAGCATTTTGAGAGGGAGCGGAGATACGCAGTATTTT
CASILRGSGDTQYF
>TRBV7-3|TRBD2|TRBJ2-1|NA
TGTGCCAGCAGCTTACTAGCGGGGGGGGACAATGAGCAGTTCTTC
CASSLLAGGDNEQFF
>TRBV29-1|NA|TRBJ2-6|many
TGCAGCGTTTTGGACAGGGCCAACGTCCTGACTTTC
CSVLDRANVLTF
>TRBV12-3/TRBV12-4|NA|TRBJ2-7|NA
TGTGCCAGCAGTGCCGGACCCCTATACGAGCAGTACTTC
CASSAGPLYEQYF
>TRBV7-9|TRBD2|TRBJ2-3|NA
TGTGCCAGCAGGTTGGGCGGGGGGGCCACAGATACGCAGTATTTT
CASRLGGGATDTQYF
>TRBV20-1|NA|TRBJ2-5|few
TGCAGTGTCCCGGCACGCCCCCAAGAGACCCAGTACTTC
CSVPARPQETQYF
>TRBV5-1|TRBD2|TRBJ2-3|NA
TGCGCCAGCAGCCCTGGGACTAGCGCGAGCACAGATACGCAGTATTTT
CASSPGTSASTDTQYF
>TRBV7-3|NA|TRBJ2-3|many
TGTGCCAGCAGCCCTTACCGCCTCGGGGTTAGCACAGATACGCAGTATTTT
CASSPYRLGVSTDTQYF
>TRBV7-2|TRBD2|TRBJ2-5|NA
TGTGCCAGCAGCTTAGGGGCAGCGGGGGGCCTCAATGAGCAGTACTTC
CASSLGAAGGLNEQYF
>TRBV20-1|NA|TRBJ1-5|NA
TGCAGTGCTAGAGATTTGGGGCAGCCCCAGCATTTT
CSARDLGQPQHF
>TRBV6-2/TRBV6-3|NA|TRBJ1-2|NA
TGTGCCAGCAGTTACGGGCTTAGCTATGGCTACACCTTC
CASSYGLSYGYTF
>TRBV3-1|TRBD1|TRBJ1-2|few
TGTGCCGGCAGCCCAGGCGGGACAGGCTATGGCTACACCTTC
CAGSPGGTGYGYTF
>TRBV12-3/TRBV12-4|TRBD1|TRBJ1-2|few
TGTGCCAGCAGTTTGGCCGGGACAGGGTTTGGCTACACCTTC
CASSLAGTGFGYTF